This T cell receptor beta chain was captured by sequencing in a study of T-cell reconstitution after alpha-beta-depleted transplantation in children (dated by TCRdb to the mid-2010s). With regard to the full study: Using TCR repertoire profiling, the study quantitatively followed how T-cell immune reconstitution unfolded in children after TCRalphabeta/CD19-depleted allogeneic hematopoietic cell transplantation. What the research found in general, with its limitations: In some patients, the high TCRbeta diversity seen at day 60 was put down to recipient T cells and intrathymic progenitors that had survived conditioning. Hyperexpanded clone frequencies declined over subsequent months; after one year, T-cell counts and TCRbeta diversity were mostly attributed to newly produced T cells. The apparently early alphabetaT-cell count recovery about two months after transplant was reportedly dependent on only several hundred rapidly expanded clones derived from non-depleted graft cells.

V lost 2 bases and J lost 11 bases; the stretch between them is 29 bases long. The germline V gene specifies MNHEY as CDR1 and SVGAGI as CDR2. The CDR3 holds 18 amino acids from the cysteine to the phenylalanine. Here the CDR3 DNA is all that survives: 54 bases in frame from base 1. What the treatment or condition label conveys for this sample: allogeneic hematopoietic cell transplantation with graft depleted of TCRalphabeta T cells and CD19 B cells. The children who served as transplant recipients had been given grafts of TCRalphabeta/CD19-depleted allogeneic hematopoietic cells. This clonotype was found a few times. The antigen it binds to is not known. Base qualities are not provided; no much larger clone lies one nucleotide away. The protocol used for the library was PCR. These reads were obtained on an Illumina HiSeq 2500. TCR library preparation used molecular barcoding, with unique molecular identifiers applied to normalize quantification of the TCRbeta repertoire. Using fastp trimming at Q25 and MiXCR clonotype assembly, TCRdb reanalyzed the public sequencing data and kept in-frame beta chains. Rows are combined by CDR3 protein, so each entry shows the most common genes and DNA. The sample table lists hundreds of thousands of distinct CDR3 sequences, under 15% of them with a count of one. The top ten clones comprise about 2.2% of the sample.

Material: PBMCs, mostly from graft donor cells, obtained 360 days after TCRalphabeta/CD19-depleted stem cell transplant. This clonotype originated in a male patient between 10 and 17 years old who had a stem cell transplant for acute myeloid leukemia, so the T cells may come from the graft donor. The rearranged chain carries TRBV6-5 and TRBJ2-3, and possibly TRBD1, on 6 matching bases. At the DNA level, the sequence is TGTGCCAGCAGTTACAAGCCCTCGGTGGGGGCGACCCCCCTACTGCAGTATTTT. Its protein product is CASSYKPSVGATPLLQYF.